The 12 T cell receptor beta chains reported below all come from one sample, sequenced in a study of cytomegalovirus exposure and HLA in healthy donors. PCR used 60 Vbeta primers and 13 Jbeta primers. The assay was immunoSEQ multiplex PCR, and TCRdb's table has in-frame clones only and misses some. The sample holds 100,000 to 150,000 clones, just under 85% seen once. Material: PBMCs. All receptors come from a boy aged 2 to 10 in good health and CMV-seronegative.

The chain combines TRBV30 with TRBJ1-6, with D perhaps matching TRBD1 (5 bases). Germline assignment: CDR1 GTSNPN and CDR2 SVGIG (reference sequence). V dropped 3 bases and J dropped 0 bases, with 15 bases sitting between them. This CDR3 has 17 residues. The CDR3 region is CAWRDPRQSSYNSPLHF. CDR3 in DNA: TGTGCCTGGAGGGACCCCCGACAGAGCTCCTATAATTCACCCCTCCACTTT.

The CDR3 coding sequence is TGTGCCAGCAGTGAACCTACTCAGAACACCGGGGAGCTGTTTTTT. Translation: CASSEPTQNTGELFF. The rearrangement joins TRBV25-1 to TRBJ2-2; D remains unclear. Germline lookup yields CDR1 MGHDK and CDR2 SYGVNS. The CDR3 totals 15 residues. The germline V and J ends were trimmed by 2 bases and 1 base, with 8 bases remaining between them.

The chain employs TRBV28 and TRBJ2-1, with D unresolved. V shed 2 bases and J shed 8 bases, with 4 bases lying between them. The germline CDR1 and CDR2 sequences are MDHEN and SYDVKM. The CDR3 runs 11 residues. The CDR3, as DNA: TGTGCCAGCAGTTTAACTGATGAGCAGTTCTTC. This sequence encodes CASSLTDEQFF.

This clone was counted a single time. V gene TRBV25-1 combines with J gene TRBJ1-1; D uncertain. V was clipped by 7 bases and J by 1 base, with 4 bases between them. The germline CDR1 and CDR2 sequences are MGHDK and SYGVNS. This CDR3 comprises 11 residues. The CDR3, as DNA: TGTGCCAGCACTCGGAACACTGAAGCTTTCTTT. Protein: CASTRNTEAFF.

The rearrangement links TRBV6-1 to TRBJ2-1; D unclear. CDR3 length: 12 amino acids. V was pared by 8 bases and J by 4 bases, with 9 bases between. Germline V gene sequence: CDR1 MNHNS, CDR2 SASEGT. CDR3 nucleotide sequence: TGTGCCAGCGGGTGGAGATACAATGAGCAGTTCTTC. Its protein product is CASGWRYNEQFF.

This clone was counted between two and nine times. The chain is built from TRBV6-1 and TRBJ1-5; perhaps TRBD1 as D (5 bases). Trimming left V 1 base short and J 5 bases short, with 9 bases between. Germline CDR1 reads MNHNS; CDR2 reads SASEGT. The CDR3 consists of 14 residues. The CDR3 sequence is CASSEGQSHQPQHF. CDR3 DNA sequence: TGTGCCAGCAGTGAAGGACAGTCTCATCAGCCCCAGCATTTT.

The V gene is TRBV9, the J gene TRBJ2-3; TRBD2 aligns across 12 bases. Germline V gene data show CDR1 as SGDLS and CDR2 as YYNGEE. The CDR3 spans 15 residues. V dropped 3 bases and J dropped 6; count of bases not matched to a gene: 5. CDR3 coding DNA: TGTGCCAGCAGCGGGACTAGCGGGATGGCTGATACGCAGTATTTT. Protein product: CASSGTSGMADTQYF.

The chain is built from TRBV13 and TRBJ2-1; D possibly corresponds to TRBD2 (5 bases). V lost 5 bases to trimming and J lost 2 bases, with 10 bases between them. Germline loops: CDR1 PRHDT, CDR2 FYEKMQ (reference sequence). CDR3 size: 14 residues. CDR3: CASSPREPYNEQFF. The CDR3 nucleotides are TGTGCCAGCAGCCCGAGGGAGCCCTACAATGAGCAGTTCTTC.

The CDR3 DNA sequence: TGTGCCAGCAGGGCACAGGGGGGCCTTAACTATGGCTACACCTTC. It translates to CASRAQGGLNYGYTF. The chain carries TRBV27 and TRBJ1-2; 8 nucleotides match TRBD1. This CDR3 has 15 residues. Germline CDR1 reads MNHEY; CDR2 reads SMNVEV (reference sequence). The J segment lost 1 base and the V segment lost 6 bases, leaving 7 bases of the junction unmatched.

This clone was detected only a few times. The chain employs TRBV6-5 and TRBJ1-1, with a possible D match to TRBD1 (6 bases). CDR1 and CDR2 (germline): MNHEY, SVGAGI. Trimming stripped 6 bases from V and 1 base from J, with 12 bases between. This CDR3 is 14 amino acids long. CDR3 protein: CASSRGQTNTEAFF. Written as DNA, the CDR3 is TGTGCCAGCAGCCGCGGACAGACGAACACTGAAGCTTTCTTT.

The chain links TRBV19 to TRBJ1-2; 7 bases map to TRBD1. The V and J ends lost 6 bases and 2 bases, in that order; junction bases with no gene match: 6. CDR3 length: 14 amino acids. Germline V CDR1 and CDR2: LNHDA, SQIVND (reference sequence). The CDR3 DNA sequence: TGTGCCAGTAGGGACAGGTGGAGAAACTATGGCTACACCTTC. Translated, it gives CASRDRWRNYGYTF.

This sequence joins TRBV5-1 and TRBJ2-1, with D maybe TRBD2 (5 bases). Germline CDR1 reads SGHRS; CDR2 reads YFSETQ. Trimming took 0 bases from V and 2 from J, leaving 9 bases between them. CDR3 length: 15 residues. The CDR3 coding sequence is TGCGCCAGCAGCTTGGCCAGCGGAGCCTACAATGAGCAGTTCTTC. Amino acids: CASSLASGAYNEQFF.